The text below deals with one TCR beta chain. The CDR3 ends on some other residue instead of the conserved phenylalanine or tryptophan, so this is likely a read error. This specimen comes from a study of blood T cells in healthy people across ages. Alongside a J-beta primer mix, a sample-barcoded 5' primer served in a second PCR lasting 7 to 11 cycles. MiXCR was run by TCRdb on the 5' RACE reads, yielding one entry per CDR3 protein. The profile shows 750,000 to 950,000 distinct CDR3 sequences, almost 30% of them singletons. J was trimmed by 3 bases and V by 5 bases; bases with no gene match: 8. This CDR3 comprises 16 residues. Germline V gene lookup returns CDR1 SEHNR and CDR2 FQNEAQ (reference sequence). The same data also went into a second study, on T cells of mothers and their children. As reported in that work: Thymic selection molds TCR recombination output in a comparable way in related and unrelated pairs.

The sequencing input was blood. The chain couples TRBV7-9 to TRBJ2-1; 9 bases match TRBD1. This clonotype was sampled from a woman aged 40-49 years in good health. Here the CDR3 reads CASSPRTGEGYNEQFS. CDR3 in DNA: TGTGCCAGCAGCCCGAGGACAGGGGAAGGCTACAATGAGCAGTTCTCC.